One sample yielded the 3 T cell receptor beta chains listed below, sequenced in a study of T-cell memory formation after mild COVID-19. TCRdb processed the 5' RACE reads anew with MiXCR; each CDR3 protein has one entry. The sample has around 390,000 distinct CDR3 sequences; around a sixth are singletons. The sequenced material came from PBMCs or a T cell subset sorted from them (not recorded which). These receptors were obtained from a man between 18 and 35 years old who had mild COVID-19 (a few samples of this study predate the infection). Cell type and time point are not known.

This clonotype was seen repeatedly, ten times or more. V usage is TRBV20-1 and J usage is TRBJ2-3; possibly TRBD1 or TRBD2 for D (5 bases each). Germline CDR1 is DFQATT and CDR2 is SNEGSKA (reference sequence). The V gene lost 6 bases and the J gene lost 2 bases, with 18 bases spanning the gap. There are 15 residues in the CDR3. DNA for the CDR3: TGCAGTGCCGCTACCCCCGGGGACGTCACAGATACGCAGTATTTT. Translation: CSAATPGDVTDTQYF.

A single count supports this clonotype. Written as DNA, the CDR3 is TGTGCCAGCAGCGAACGACGTTACAGTCGACAGGAGCTCCACTATGGCTACACCTTC. Encoded protein: CASSERRYSRQELHYGYTF. This chain connects TRBV13 to TRBJ1-2; possibly TRBD1 for D (6 bases). Germline V gene data show CDR1 as PRHDT and CDR2 as FYEKMQ (reference sequence). V lost 5 bases and J lost 3, with 28 bases in between. The CDR3 runs to 19 residues.

The chain combines TRBV12-3 or TRBV12-4 with TRBJ2-5; D perhaps matches TRBD1 (6 bases). The ends were cut back, 5 bases at V and 4 bases at J, with 14 bases in the middle. This CDR3 contains 14 residues. CDR3 DNA: TGTGCCAGCAGTCTAACAGGGATCGGAGAGACCCAGTACTTC. It translates to CASSLTGIGETQYF.